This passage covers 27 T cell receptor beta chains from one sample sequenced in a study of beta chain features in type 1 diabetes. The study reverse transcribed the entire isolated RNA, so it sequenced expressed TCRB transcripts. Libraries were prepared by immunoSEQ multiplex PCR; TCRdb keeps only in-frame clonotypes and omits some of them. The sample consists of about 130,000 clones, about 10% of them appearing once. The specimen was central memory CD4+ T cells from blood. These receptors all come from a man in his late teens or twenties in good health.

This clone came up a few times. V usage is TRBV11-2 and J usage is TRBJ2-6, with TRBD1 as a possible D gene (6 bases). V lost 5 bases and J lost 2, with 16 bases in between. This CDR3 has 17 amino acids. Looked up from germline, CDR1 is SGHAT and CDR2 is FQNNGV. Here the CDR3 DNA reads TGTGCCAGCAGCCCCGGGACACTTAGGGCTGGGGCCAACGTCCTGACTTTC. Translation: CASSPGTLRAGANVLTF. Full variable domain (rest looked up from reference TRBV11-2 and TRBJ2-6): EAGVAQSPRYKIIEKRQSVAFWCNPISGHATLYWYQQILGQGPKLLIQFQNNGVVDDSQLPKDRFSAERLKGVDSTLKIQPAKLEDSAVYLCASSPGTLRAGANVLTFGAGSRLTVL.

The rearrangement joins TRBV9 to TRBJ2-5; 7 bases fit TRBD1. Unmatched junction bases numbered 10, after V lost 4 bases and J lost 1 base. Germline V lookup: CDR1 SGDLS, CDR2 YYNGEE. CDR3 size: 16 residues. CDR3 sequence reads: CASSSPPGTAQETQYF. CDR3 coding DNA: TGTGCCAGCAGCTCCCCGCCCGGGACAGCCCAAGAGACCCAGTACTTC.

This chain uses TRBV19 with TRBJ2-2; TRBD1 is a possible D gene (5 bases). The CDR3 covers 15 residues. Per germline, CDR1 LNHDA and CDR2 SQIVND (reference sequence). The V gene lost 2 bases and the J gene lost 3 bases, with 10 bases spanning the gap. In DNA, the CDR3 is TGTGCCAGTAGTATACAGGGTTTGTACACCGGGGAGCTGTTTTTT. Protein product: CASSIQGLYTGELFF.

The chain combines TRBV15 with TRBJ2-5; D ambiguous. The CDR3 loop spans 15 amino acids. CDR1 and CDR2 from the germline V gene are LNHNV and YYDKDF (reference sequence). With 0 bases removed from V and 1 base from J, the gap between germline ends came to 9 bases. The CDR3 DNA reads TGTGCCACCAGCAGAGATACGGTACTCCAAGAGACCCAGTACTTC. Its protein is CATSRDTVLQETQYF. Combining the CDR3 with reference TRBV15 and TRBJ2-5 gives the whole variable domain DAMVIQNPRYQVTQFGKPVTLSCSQTLNHNVMYWYQQKSSQAPKLLFHYYDKDFNNEADTPDNFQSRRPNTSFCFLDIRSPGLGDTAMYLCATSRDTVLQETQYFGPGTRLLVL.

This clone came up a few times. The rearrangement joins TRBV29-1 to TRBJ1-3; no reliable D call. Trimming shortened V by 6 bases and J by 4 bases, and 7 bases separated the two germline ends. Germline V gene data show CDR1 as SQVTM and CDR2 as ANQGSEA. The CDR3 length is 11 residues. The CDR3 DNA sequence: TGCAGCGTCTCCCTGGGAAACACCATATATTTT. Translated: CSVSLGNTIYF.

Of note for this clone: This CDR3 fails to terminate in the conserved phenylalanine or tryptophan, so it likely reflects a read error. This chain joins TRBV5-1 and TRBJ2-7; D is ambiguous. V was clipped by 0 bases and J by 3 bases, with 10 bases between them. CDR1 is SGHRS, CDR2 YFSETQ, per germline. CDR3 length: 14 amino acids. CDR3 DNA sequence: TGCGCCAGCAGCTTGGCCACAGACATCTACGAGCAGTACCTC. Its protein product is CASSLATDIYEQYL.

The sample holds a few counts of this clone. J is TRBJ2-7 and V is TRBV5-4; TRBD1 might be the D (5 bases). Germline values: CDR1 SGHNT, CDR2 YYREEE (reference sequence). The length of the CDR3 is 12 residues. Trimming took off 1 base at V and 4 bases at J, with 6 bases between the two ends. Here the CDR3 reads CASSLSGYEQYF. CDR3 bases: TGTGCCAGCAGCTTGTCAGGGTACGAGCAGTACTTC.

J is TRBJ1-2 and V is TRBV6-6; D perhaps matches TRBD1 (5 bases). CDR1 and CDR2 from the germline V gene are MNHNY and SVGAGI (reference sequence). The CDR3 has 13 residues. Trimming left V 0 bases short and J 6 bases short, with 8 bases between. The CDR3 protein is CASSYSSGNGYTF. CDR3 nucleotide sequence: TGTGCCAGCAGTTACTCGTCAGGGAATGGCTACACCTTC.

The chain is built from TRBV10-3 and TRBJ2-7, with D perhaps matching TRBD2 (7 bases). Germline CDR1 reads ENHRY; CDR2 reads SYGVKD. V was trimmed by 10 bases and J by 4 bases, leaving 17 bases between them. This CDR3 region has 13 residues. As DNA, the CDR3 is TGTGCCACAAAACAAGGGGGAGGGTACGAGCAGTACTTC. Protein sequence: CATKQGGGYEQYF.

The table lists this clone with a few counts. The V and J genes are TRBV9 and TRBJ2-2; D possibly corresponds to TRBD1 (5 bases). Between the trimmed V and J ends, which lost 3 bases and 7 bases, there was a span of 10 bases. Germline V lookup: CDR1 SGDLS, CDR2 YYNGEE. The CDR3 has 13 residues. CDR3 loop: CASSGGVGGELFF. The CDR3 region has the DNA TGTGCCAGCAGCGGGGGCGTGGGCGGGGAGCTGTTTTTT.

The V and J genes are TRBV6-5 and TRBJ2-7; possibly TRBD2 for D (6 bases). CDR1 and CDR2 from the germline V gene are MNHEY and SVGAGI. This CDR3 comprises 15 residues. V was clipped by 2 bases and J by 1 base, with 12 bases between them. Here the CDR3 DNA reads TGTGCCAGCAGTTACCAGCCTAGCGAATCCTACGAGCAGTACTTC. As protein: CASSYQPSESYEQYF.

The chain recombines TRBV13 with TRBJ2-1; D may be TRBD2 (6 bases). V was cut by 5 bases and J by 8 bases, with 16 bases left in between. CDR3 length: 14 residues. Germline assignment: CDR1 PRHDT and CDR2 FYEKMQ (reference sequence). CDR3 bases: TGTGCCAGCAGCCGGCCTACGGGGGACGATGAGCAGTTCTTC. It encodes CASSRPTGDDEQFF.

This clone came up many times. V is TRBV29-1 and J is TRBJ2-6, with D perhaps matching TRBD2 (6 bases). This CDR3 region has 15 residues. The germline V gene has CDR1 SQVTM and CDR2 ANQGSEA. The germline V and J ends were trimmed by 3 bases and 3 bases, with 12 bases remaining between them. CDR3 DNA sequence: TGCAGCGTTGATGGGGGACTTGGTGGGGCCAACGTCCTGACTTTC. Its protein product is CSVDGGLGGANVLTF. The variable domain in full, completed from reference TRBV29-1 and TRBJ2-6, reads SAVISQKPSRDICQRGTSLTIQCQVDSQVTMMFWYRQQPGQSLTLIATANQGSEATYESGFVIDKFPISRPNLTFSTLTVSNMSPEDSSIYLCSVDGGLGGANVLTFGAGSRLTVL.

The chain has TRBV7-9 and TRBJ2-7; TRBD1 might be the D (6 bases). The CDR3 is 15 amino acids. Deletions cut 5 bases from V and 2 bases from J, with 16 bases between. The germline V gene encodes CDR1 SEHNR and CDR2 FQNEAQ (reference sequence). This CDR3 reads CASSGKQGLAYEQYF. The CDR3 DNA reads TGTGCCAGCAGCGGAAAGCAGGGGTTAGCCTACGAGCAGTACTTC.

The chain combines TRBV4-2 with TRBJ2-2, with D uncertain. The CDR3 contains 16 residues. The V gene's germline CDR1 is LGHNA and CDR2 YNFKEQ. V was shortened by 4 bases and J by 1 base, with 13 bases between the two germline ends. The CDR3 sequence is CASSPASRLNTGELFF. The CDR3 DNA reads TGTGCCAGCAGCCCCGCTAGTCGACTGAACACCGGGGAGCTGTTTTTT.

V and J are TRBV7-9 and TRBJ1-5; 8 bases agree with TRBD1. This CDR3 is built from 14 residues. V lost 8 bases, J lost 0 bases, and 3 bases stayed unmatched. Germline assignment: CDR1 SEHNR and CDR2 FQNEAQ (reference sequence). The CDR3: CASGDRGSNQPQHF. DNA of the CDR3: TGTGCCAGCGGCGACAGGGGTAGCAATCAGCCCCAGCATTTT.

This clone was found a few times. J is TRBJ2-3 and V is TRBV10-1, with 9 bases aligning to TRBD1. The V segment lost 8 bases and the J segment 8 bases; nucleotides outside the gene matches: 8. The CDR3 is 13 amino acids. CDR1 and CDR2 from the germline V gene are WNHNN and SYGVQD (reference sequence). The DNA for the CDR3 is TGCGCCAGCTCGGGAGACAGGGGGTTTACGCAGTATTTT. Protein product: CASSGDRGFTQYF.

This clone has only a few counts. The DNA for the CDR3 is TGTGCCAGCTCCGGACAGGAGAATCAGCCCCAGCATTTT. Translated, it gives CASSGQENQPQHF. The V call is TRBV7-8, the J call TRBJ1-5; TRBD1 aligns across 7 bases. Germline values: CDR1 SGHVS, CDR2 FQNEAQ. CDR3 length equals 13 residues. V lost 8 bases and J lost 4; bases outside the gene matches: 5. Based on the CDR3 plus reference TRBV7-8 and TRBJ1-5, the full variable domain is GAGVSQSPRYKVAKRGQDVALRCDPISGHVSLFWYQQALGQGPEFLTYFQNEAQLDKSGLPSDRFFAERPEGSVSTLKIQRTQQEDSAVYLCASSGQENQPQHFGDGTRLSIL.

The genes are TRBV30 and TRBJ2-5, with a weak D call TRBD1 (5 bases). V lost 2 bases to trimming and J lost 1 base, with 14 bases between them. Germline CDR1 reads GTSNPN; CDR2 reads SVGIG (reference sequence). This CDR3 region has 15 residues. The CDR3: CAWSPGNSPQETQYF. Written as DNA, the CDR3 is TGTGCCTGGAGTCCAGGGAATAGCCCCCAAGAGACCCAGTACTTC.

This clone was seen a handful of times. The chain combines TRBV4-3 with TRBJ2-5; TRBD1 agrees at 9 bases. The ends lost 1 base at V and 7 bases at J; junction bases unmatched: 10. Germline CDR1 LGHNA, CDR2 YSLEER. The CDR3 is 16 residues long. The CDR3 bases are TGCGCCAGCAGCCAAGCGTCCGGGACAGGGCCTACGACCCAGTACTTC. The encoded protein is CASSQASGTGPTTQYF.

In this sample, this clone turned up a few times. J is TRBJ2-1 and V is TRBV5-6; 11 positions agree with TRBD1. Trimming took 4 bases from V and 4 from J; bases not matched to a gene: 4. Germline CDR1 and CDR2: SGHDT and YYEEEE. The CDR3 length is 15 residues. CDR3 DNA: TGTGCCAGCAGCGCCGGGACAGGGGGTTACAATGAGCAGTTCTTC. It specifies CASSAGTGGYNEQFF.

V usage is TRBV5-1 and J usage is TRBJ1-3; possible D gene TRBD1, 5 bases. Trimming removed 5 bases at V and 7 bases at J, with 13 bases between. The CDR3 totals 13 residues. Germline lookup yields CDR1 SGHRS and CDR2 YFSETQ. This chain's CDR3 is CASSLMEGNTIYF. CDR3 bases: TGCGCCAGCAGTTTGATGGAGGGGAACACCATATATTTT.

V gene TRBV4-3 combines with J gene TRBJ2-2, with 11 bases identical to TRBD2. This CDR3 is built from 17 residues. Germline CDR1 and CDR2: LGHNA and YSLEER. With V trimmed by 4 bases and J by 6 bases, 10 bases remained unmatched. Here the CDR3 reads CASSRGASGGSAGELFF. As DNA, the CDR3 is TGCGCCAGCAGCCGGGGGGCTAGCGGGGGGTCCGCCGGGGAGCTGTTTTTT.

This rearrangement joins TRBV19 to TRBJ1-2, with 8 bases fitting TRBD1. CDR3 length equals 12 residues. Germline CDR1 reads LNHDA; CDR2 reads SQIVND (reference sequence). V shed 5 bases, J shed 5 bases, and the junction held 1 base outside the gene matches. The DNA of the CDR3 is TGTGCCAGTAGTGGACAGGGATATGGCTACACCTTC. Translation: CASSGQGYGYTF.

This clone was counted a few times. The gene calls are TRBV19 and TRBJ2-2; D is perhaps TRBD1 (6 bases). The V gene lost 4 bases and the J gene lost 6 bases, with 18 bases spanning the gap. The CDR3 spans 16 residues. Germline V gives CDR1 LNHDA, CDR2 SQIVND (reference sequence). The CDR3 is CASSRSSGVGPGELFF. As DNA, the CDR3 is TGTGCCAGTAGTAGGTCCTCAGGGGTAGGTCCCGGGGAGCTGTTTTTT.

The CDR3 DNA reads as TGTGCCATTAACCGGGACAGGGATTCATACGAGCAGTACTTC. Residues: CAINRDRDSYEQYF. This rearrangement joins TRBV6-1 to TRBJ2-7; 9 bases are a match to TRBD1. Germline V lookup: CDR1 MNHNS, CDR2 SASEGT. This CDR3 is 14 amino acids long. V gave up 10 bases and J gave up 4 bases; unmatched junction bases: 11.

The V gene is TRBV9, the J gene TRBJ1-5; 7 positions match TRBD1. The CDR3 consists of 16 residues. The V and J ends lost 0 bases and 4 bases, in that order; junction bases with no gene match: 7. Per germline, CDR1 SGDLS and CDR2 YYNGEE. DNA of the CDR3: TGTGCCAGCAGCGTAGGTTTGCAGGGGGAAAATCAGCCCCAGCATTTT. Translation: CASSVGLQGENQPQHF. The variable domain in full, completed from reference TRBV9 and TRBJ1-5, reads DSGVTQTPKHLITATGQRVTLRCSPRSGDLSVYWYQQSLDQGLQFLIQYYNGEERAKGNILERFSAQQFPDLHSELNLSSLELGDSALYFCASSVGLQGENQPQHFGDGTRLSIL.